What follows is one TCR beta chain and its context. This clone was seen just once. The antigen it recognizes is unknown. No base quality values were provided; no much bigger clone lies one nucleotide off. The CDR3 regions of human TCRbeta chains were analyzed by immunosequencing. The authors' analysis ran thus. TCRs in the repertoires were compared against a reference library of SARS-CoV-2-specific TCRs that had been generated with the MIRA antigen-specificity platform. Breadth was defined as the fraction of unique TCRs that were SARS-CoV-2-associated. Depth was defined as the fraction of total T cells that were SARS-CoV-2-associated. Using the MIRA data, each spike-specific TCR was assigned both to the spike region to which the TCR was reactive and to a CD4 or CD8 class. Log10-transformed breadth and depth values were compared by one-way ANOVA with Sidak's multiple comparisons tests. The table comes from immuneACCESS by way of TCRdb, which keeps in-frame sequences with V and J called. Part of the clones is missing from these tables; in studies checked, under half for an unresolved V gene and the rest for unknown reasons. V and J calls plus clone size are reproduced from that table; the DNA served to infer D and trimming. The sample table contains 150,000 to 180,000 clones; only one count was recorded for 70% to 90% of them. Jointly, the top ten make up 5.5% of the sample.

The V end loses 8 bases and the J end loses 0 bases, and a stretch of 12 bases separates them. Taken from cysteine to phenylalanine, the CDR3 has 14 residues. Here the CDR3 DNA is all that survives: 42 bases in frame from base 1. Via the germline V gene, CDR1 is MDHEN and CDR2 SYDVKM. According to the study, the label for this sample's time point signals: baseline before first vaccination. The treatment or condition tag for this specimen amounts to: meningococcal conjugate vaccine given as trial control. The vaccinee samples were drawn from two UK trials, COV001 and COV002, one of which was a single-blind randomized controlled phase 2/3 trial testing AZD1222 (ChAdOx1 nCoV-19) in healthy adults. For TCRbeta chain sequencing, PBMC samples from trial participants were taken at day 0 and at day 28 after the second dose. The entry originates in a study of T cell responses to AZD1222 COVID-19 vaccine (dated by TCRdb to the early 2020s). For the study in its entirety: TCR sequencing covered about 230 trial participants: 207 given two doses of AZD1222 and around 25 given two doses of MenACWY control vaccine. Trial participants were enrolled by age into subgroups of 18-55, 56-69 and 70-plus years, and 148, 28 and 57 TCR-sequenced participants, respectively, were included in these subgroups. General conclusions and limits of the study: The 56-69-year group was small, and its depth increase did not reach significance, likely because of low power. No day 14 peak-response samples were available, so repertoires were characterized only after the peak T cell response. Vaccine-associated CD4 TCRs spanned the whole spike protein, with dominant responses in regions 160-218 and 743-854. Most participants were white British and females outnumbered males, and the authors suggested that clonal diversity may have been underestimated. Epitopes outside the regions mutated in the B.1.351 and B.1.1.7 variants were reportedly recognized by nearly half of the unique spike-specific TCRs. Conclusions about previously exposed vaccinees are limited because only six or seven AZD1222 recipients were SARS-CoV-2 seropositive at baseline. Spike-specific TCR breadth and depth rose significantly after two AZD1222 doses compared with day 0 and with MenACWY recipients.

The sequence is built from TRBV28 and TRBJ2-3; the D gene is not confidently resolved. Sequences were derived from peripheral blood, sampled on day 0 of MenACWY control vaccination. The clonotype comes from an adult in good health. In nucleotide form, the sequence is TGTGCCAGCCGGATCGGGCCTAGCACAGATACGCAGTATTTT. This is translated as CASRIGPSTDTQYF.